The 8 T cell receptor beta chains below come from one sample, sequenced in a study of cytomegalovirus exposure and HLA in healthy donors. Vbeta (60) and Jbeta (13) primers were used in the PCR. TCRdb keeps only in-frame clones here, not all; method: immunoSEQ multiplex PCR. The sample contains tens of thousands of clones, about 70% of which appear only once. Source material: PBMCs. The receptors here all came from a male donor in good health and CMV-seropositive.

The chain couples TRBV6-1 to TRBJ1-1, with D perhaps TRBD1 (6 bases). The CDR3 has 12 residues. The V gene lost 6 bases and the J gene lost 11 bases, with 16 bases spanning the gap. Germline V gene data show CDR1 as MNHNS and CDR2 as SASEGT. CDR3 in amino acids: CASSLDRRVAFF. CDR3 in DNA: TGTGCCAGCAGCCTCGACAGGCGGGTGGCTTTCTTT.

V usage is TRBV4-2 and J usage is TRBJ1-2; the match to TRBD1 covers 7 bases. J lost 5 bases, V lost 1 base, and 7 bases had no gene match. The CDR3 is 15 amino acids. Germline V gene sequence: CDR1 LGHNA, CDR2 YNFKEQ. The CDR3 nucleotides read TGTGCCAGCAGCCAAGCCCCGGAGACAGGGTATGGCTACACCTTC. It yields the protein CASSQAPETGYGYTF.

This clone was seen only a few times. The chain joins TRBV28 to TRBJ2-7, with 7 positions matching TRBD1. Germline V lookup: CDR1 MDHEN, CDR2 SYDVKM. The V gene end was trimmed by 2 bases and the J gene end by 6 bases; junction bases not matched to a gene: 4. This CDR3 contains 13 residues. CDR3 nucleotides: TGTGCCAGCAGTTTAGGGACAGTCCCCGAGCAGTACTTC. Amino acids: CASSLGTVPEQYF.

The V gene is TRBV11-2, the J gene TRBJ2-7, with TRBD2 identical over 8 bases. J gave up 12 bases and V 5 bases, and 9 bases lay outside the gene matches. This CDR3 has 12 residues. Germline CDR1 SGHAT, CDR2 FQNNGV. CDR3 residues: CASSQRAGAGYF. Here the CDR3 DNA reads TGTGCCAGCAGCCAGCGAGCGGGAGCCGGGTACTTC.

The chain has TRBV19 and TRBJ2-6; 11 positions match TRBD1. Unmatched junction bases numbered 4, after V lost 4 bases and J lost 2 bases. The CDR3 is 17 residues long. Germline V gene sequence: CDR1 LNHDA, CDR2 SQIVND (reference sequence). DNA of the CDR3: TGTGCCAGTAGTAGAGGACAGGGGGCTGCTGGGGCCAACGTCCTGACTTTC. Protein: CASSRGQGAAGANVLTF. The whole variable domain, remainder taken from reference TRBV19 and TRBJ2-6, is DGGITQSPKYLFRKEGQNVTLSCEQNLNHDAMYWYRQDPGQGLRLIYYSQIVNDFQKGDIAEGYSVSREKKESFPLTVTSAQKNPTAFYLCASSRGQGAAGANVLTFGAGSRLTVL.

The chain uses TRBV6-4 and TRBJ2-2; D is possibly TRBD1 (7 bases). Trimming shortened V by 6 bases and J by 0 bases, and 11 bases separated the two germline ends. The germline V gene encodes CDR1 MRHNA and CDR2 SNTAGT. The CDR3 consists of 15 residues. CDR3 region: CASRRDSTNTGELFF. In DNA form, the CDR3 reads TGTGCCAGCAGGCGGGACAGTACGAACACCGGGGAGCTGTTTTTT.

J is TRBJ2-5 and V is TRBV28; tentative D call: TRBD2 (5 bases). The DNA end favors TRBJ2-7, so the J call may be wrong. The germline CDR1 and CDR2 sequences are MDHEN and SYDVKM. CDR3 length equals 14 residues. The CDR3 DNA reads as TGTGCCAGCAGAGGACTCCTGTCAACCTACGAGCAGTACTTC. Translation: CASRGLLSTYEQYF.

The chain has TRBV5-8 and TRBJ2-1; TRBD2 matches at 12 bases. Germline lookup yields CDR1 SGHTS and CDR2 YDEGEE. The CDR3 has 15 amino acids. Germline trimming cut 4 bases from V and 14 bases from J; bases unmatched to any gene: 13. This CDR3 reads CASSLRTSGKGREFF. The CDR3 region has the DNA TGTGCCAGCAGCCTCAGGACTAGCGGGAAGGGTAGGGAGTTCTTC.